This T cell receptor beta chain stems from a study of Graves' ophthalmopathy and Graves' hyperthyroidism. Researchers took RNA transcripts and amplified TCR beta CDR3 regions from them. RT-PCR was first run with HTBI primers, then multiplex PCR in a second round. MiXCR, applied by TCRdb to the multiplex PCR reads, yields one record per CDR3 protein. The sample includes 360,000 or so distinct CDR3 sequences, around 18% of them seen just once. Regarding this clonotype: The antigen remains undetermined.

The germline gives CDR1 MNHEY, CDR2 SVGEGT. This CDR3 contains 13 residues. V was pared by 5 bases and J by 4 bases, with 11 bases between. Study-wide results and caveats: A majority of expanded thyroid clonotypes exceeding 0.001 frequency were likewise present in blood. The model achieved about 64% sensitivity and roughly 72% specificity for ophthalmopathy progression.

The rearrangement links TRBV6-2 or TRBV6-3 to TRBJ1-1; no clear D. Specimen: peripheral blood. This TCR came from a woman aged 18-29 years with Graves' ophthalmopathy. Written as DNA, the CDR3 is TGTGCCAGCAGTATTCGACGTATCACTGAAGCTTTCTTT. Its translation: CASSIRRITEAFF.